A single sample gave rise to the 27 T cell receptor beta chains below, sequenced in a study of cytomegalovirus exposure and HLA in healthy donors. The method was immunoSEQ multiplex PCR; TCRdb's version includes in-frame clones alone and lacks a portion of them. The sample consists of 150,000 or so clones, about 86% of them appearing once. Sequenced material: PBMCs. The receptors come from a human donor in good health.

CDR3 in amino acids: CASSRTGENTEAFF. CDR3 DNA sequence: TGTGCCAGCAGCCGGACAGGGGAGAACACTGAAGCTTTCTTT. The V gene is TRBV6-5, the J gene TRBJ1-1, with 9 bases lining up with TRBD1. CDR3 size: 14 residues. The V and J ends lost 6 bases and 1 base, in that order; junction bases with no gene match: 3. Germline values: CDR1 MNHEY, CDR2 SVGAGI.

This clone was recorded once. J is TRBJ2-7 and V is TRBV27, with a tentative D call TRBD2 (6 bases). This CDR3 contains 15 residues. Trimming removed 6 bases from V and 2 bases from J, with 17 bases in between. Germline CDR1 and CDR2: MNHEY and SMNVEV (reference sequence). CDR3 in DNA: TGTGCCAGCAGCCTGCTAGCGACTCACACCTACGAGCAGTACTTC. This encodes CASSLLATHTYEQYF.

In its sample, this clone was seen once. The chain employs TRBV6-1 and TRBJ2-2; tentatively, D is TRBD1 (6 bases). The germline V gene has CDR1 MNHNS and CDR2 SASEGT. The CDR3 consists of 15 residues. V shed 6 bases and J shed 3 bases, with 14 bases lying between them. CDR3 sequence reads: CASRTGWVHTGELFF. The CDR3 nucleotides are TGTGCCAGCAGGACAGGTTGGGTGCACACCGGGGAGCTGTTTTTT.

CDR3 sequence reads: CATSRDPGTGFEKLFF. DNA of the CDR3: TGTGCCACCAGCAGAGACCCCGGGACAGGGTTCGAAAAACTGTTTTTT. This sequence joins TRBV15 and TRBJ1-4; 9 positions agree with TRBD1. After removal of 0 bases from V and 8 bases from J, the junction contained 7 bases not matched to a gene. Germline-derived CDR1 and CDR2 are LNHNV and YYDKDF (reference sequence). CDR3 size: 16 residues.

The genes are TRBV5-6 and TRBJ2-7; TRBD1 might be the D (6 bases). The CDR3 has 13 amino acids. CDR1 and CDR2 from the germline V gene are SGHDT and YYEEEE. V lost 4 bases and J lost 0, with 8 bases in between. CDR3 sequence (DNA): TGTGCCAGCAGCACAGGGAACTCCTACGAGCAGTACTTC. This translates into CASSTGNSYEQYF.

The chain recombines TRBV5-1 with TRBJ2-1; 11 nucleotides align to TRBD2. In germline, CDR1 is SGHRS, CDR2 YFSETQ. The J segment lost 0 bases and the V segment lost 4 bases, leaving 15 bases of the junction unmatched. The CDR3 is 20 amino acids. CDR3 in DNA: TGCGCCAGCAGCCCTAACCCCGTCGGTAGCGGGAGGGCCTCCTACAATGAGCAGTTCTTC. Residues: CASSPNPVGSGRASYNEQFF.

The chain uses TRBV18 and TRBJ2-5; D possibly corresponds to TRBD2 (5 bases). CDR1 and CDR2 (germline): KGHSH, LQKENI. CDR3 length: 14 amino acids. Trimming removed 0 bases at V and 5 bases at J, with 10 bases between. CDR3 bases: TGTGCCAGCTCACCACCGGAAGCGGCGGAGACCCAGTACTTC. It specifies CASSPPEAAETQYF. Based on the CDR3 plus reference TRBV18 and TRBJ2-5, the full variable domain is NAGVMQNPRHLVRRRGQEARLRCSPMKGHSHVYWYRQLPEEGLKFMVYLQKENIIDESGMPKERFSAEFPKEGPSILRIQQVVRGDSAAYFCASSPPEAAETQYFGPGTRLLVL.

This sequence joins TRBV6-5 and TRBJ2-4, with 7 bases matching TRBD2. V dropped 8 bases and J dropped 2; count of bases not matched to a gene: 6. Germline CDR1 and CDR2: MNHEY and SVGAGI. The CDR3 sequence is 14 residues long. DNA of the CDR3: TGTGCCAGCCGGGAGGCTGGGACCAAAAACATTCAGTACTTC. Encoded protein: CASREAGTKNIQYF.

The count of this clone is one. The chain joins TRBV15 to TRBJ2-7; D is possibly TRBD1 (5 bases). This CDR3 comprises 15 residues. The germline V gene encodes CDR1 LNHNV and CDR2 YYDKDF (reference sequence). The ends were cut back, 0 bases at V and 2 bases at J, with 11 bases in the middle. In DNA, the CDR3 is TGTGCCACCAGCAGAGATTACCAGGGAACCTACGAGCAGTACTTC. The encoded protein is CATSRDYQGTYEQYF. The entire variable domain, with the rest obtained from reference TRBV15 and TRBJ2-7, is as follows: DAMVIQNPRYQVTQFGKPVTLSCSQTLNHNVMYWYQQKSSQAPKLLFHYYDKDFNNEADTPDNFQSRRPNTSFCFLDIRSPGLGDTAMYLCATSRDYQGTYEQYFGPGTRLTVT.

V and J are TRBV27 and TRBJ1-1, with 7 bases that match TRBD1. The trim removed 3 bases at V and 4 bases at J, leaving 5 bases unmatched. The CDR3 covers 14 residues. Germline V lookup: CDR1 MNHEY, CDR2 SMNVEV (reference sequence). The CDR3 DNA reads TGTGCCAGCAGTTTTAAGGGGGCGTTCACTGAAGCTTTCTTT. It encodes CASSFKGAFTEAFF.

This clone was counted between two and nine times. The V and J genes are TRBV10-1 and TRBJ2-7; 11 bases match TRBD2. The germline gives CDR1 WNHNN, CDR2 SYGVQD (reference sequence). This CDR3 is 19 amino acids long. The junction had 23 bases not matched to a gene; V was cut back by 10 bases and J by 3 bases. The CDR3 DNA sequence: TGCGCCACCACGCTTGTGAGAGGACTAGCGGGCCCCATCCACTACGAGCAGTACTTC. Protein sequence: CATTLVRGLAGPIHYEQYF.

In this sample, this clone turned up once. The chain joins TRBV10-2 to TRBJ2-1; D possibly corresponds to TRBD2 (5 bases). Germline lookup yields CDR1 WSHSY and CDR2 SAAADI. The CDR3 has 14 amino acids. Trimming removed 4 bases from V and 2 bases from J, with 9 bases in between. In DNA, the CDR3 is TGCGCCAGCAGTGTGGCGGGCGCCTACAATGAGCAGTTCTTC. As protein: CASSVAGAYNEQFF.

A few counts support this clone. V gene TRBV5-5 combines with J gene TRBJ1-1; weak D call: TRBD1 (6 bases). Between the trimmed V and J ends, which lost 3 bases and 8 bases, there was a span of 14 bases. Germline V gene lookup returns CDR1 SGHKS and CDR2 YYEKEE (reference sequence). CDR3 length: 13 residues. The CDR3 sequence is CASSWRGGGEAFF. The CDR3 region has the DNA TGTGCCAGCAGCTGGAGGGGGGGCGGGGAAGCTTTCTTT.

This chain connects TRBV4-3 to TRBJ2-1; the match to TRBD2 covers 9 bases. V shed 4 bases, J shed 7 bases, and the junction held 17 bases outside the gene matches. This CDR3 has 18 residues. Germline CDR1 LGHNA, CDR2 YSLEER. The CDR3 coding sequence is TGCGCCAGCAGCCGGTCTGGTAGCGGGAGTATTGCAGGTAATGAGCAGTTCTTC. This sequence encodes CASSRSGSGSIAGNEQFF.

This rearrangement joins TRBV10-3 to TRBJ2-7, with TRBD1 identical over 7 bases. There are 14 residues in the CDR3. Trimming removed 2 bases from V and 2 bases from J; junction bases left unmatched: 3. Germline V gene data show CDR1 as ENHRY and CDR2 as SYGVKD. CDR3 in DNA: TGTGCCATCAGTGAGGGAGACAGGGCCTACGAGCAGTACTTC. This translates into CAISEGDRAYEQYF.

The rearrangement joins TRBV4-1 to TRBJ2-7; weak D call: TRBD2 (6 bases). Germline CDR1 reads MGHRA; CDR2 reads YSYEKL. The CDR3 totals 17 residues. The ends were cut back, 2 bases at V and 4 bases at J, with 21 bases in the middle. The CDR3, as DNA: TGCGCCAGCAGCCAAAATTACGGGGGAGGCGTGAATTACGAGCAGTACTTC. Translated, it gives CASSQNYGGGVNYEQYF.

The CDR3 sequence: CASSGEGALEAFF. The CDR3, as DNA: TGTGCCAGCAGCGGGGAGGGAGCCCTTGAAGCTTTCTTT. The chain has TRBV9 and TRBJ1-1; D is uncertain. The V end was cut by 3 bases, the J end by 7 bases, with 13 bases between. Germline CDR1 is SGDLS and CDR2 is YYNGEE. This CDR3 region has 13 residues. Drawing the rest from reference TRBV9 and TRBJ1-1, the complete variable domain is DSGVTQTPKHLITATGQRVTLRCSPRSGDLSVYWYQQSLDQGLQFLIQYYNGEERAKGNILERFSAQQFPDLHSELNLSSLELGDSALYFCASSGEGALEAFFGQGTRLTVV.

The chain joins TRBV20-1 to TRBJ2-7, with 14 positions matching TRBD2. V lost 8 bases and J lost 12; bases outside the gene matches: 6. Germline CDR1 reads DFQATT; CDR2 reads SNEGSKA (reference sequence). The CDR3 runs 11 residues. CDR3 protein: CSLTSGGALYF. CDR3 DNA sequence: TGCAGTTTGACTAGCGGGGGGGCTCTGTACTTC.

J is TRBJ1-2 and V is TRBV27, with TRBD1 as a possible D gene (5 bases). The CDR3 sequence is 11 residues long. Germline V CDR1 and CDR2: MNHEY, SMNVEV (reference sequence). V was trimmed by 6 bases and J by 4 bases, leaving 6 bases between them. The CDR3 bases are TGTGCCAGCAGCGGGGGCTATGGCTACACCTTC. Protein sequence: CASSGGYGYTF.

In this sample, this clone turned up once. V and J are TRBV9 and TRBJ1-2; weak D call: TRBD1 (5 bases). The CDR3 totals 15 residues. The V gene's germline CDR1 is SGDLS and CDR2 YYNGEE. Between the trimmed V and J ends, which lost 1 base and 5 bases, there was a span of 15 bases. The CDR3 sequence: CASSVSPGVSYGYTF. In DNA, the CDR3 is TGTGCCAGCAGCGTATCTCCGGGGGTGTCGTATGGCTACACCTTC.

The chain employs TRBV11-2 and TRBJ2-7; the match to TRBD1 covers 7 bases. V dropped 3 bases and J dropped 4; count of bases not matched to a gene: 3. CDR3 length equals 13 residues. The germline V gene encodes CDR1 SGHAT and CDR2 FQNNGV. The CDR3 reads CASSFGDSYEQYF. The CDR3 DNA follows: TGTGCCAGCAGCTTCGGGGACAGTTACGAGCAGTACTTC.

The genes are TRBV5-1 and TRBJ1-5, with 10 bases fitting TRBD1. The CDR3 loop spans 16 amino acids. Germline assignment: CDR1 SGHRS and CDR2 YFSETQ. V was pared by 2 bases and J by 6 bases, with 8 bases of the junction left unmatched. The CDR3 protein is CASSLPDRGYSQPQHF. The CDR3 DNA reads TGCGCCAGCAGCTTACCGGACAGGGGGTATAGTCAGCCCCAGCATTTT.

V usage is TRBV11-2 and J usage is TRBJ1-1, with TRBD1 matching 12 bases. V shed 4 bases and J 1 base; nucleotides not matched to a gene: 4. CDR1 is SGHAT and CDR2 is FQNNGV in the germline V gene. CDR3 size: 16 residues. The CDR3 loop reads CASSSPGQGANTEAFF. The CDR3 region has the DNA TGTGCCAGCAGCTCGCCGGGACAGGGGGCGAACACTGAAGCTTTCTTT.

CDR3 sequence: CASSLGDRAYEQYF. The CDR3, as DNA: TGCGCCAGCAGCTTGGGGGACAGGGCATACGAGCAGTACTTC. This chain connects TRBV5-1 to TRBJ2-7, with 9 bases lining up with TRBD1. The V gene's germline CDR1 is SGHRS and CDR2 YFSETQ. The CDR3 runs to 14 residues. J was trimmed by 4 bases and V by 0 bases; bases with no gene match: 2.

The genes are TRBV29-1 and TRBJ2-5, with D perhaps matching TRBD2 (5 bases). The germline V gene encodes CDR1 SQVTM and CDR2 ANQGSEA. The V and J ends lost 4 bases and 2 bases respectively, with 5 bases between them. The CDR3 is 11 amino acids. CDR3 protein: CSVGEQETQYF. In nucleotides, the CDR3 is TGCAGCGTTGGGGAGCAAGAGACCCAGTACTTC.

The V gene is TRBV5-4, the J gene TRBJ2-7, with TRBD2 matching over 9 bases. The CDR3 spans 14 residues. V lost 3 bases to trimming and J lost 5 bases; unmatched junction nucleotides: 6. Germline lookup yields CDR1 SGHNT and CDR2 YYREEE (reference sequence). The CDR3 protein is CASSWGLAPNEQYF. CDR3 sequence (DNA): TGTGCCAGCAGCTGGGGACTAGCCCCCAACGAGCAGTACTTC.

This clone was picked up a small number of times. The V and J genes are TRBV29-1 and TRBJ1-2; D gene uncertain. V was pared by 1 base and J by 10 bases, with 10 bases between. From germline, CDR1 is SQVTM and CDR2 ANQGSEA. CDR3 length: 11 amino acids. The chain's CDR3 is CSVEVRRDYTF. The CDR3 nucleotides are TGCAGCGTTGAAGTTCGAAGAGACTACACCTTC. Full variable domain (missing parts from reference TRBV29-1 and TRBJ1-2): SAVISQKPSRDICQRGTSLTIQCQVDSQVTMMFWYRQQPGQSLTLIATANQGSEATYESGFVIDKFPISRPNLTFSTLTVSNMSPEDSSIYLCSVEVRRDYTFGSGTRLTVV.